One TCR beta chain is described in this entry. This CDR3 has 16 amino acids. V lost 3 bases to trimming and J lost 4 bases; unmatched junction nucleotides: 6. Germline CDR1 and CDR2: LNHDA and SQIVND (reference sequence). Study processing details: Researchers report that nucleated cell counts were estimated from reference gene primer amplification. The data were produced by immunoSEQ multiplex PCR, yet TCRdb's version contains in-frame clones alone and is incomplete. From that table come the V and J calls and clone size; the DNA was used to work out D and trimming. The sample carries approximately 77,000 clones, about nine tenths recorded once. These data belong to a study of blood T cell repertoires in COVID-19.

This TCR came from a woman aged 80 or over with acute or convalescent COVID-19. Material for sequencing was peripheral blood. The genes are TRBV19 and TRBJ2-3, with 11 bases matching TRBD2. This chain's CDR3 is CASSIMTSGTADTQYF. In DNA, the CDR3 is TGTGCCAGTAGTATTATGACTAGCGGGACGGCAGATACGCAGTATTTT.